Sequencing of this TCR beta chain was carried out in a study of shared clonotypes between healthy human individuals. Trimming cost V 7 bases and J 5 bases; bases outside gene matches: 9. Germline CDR1 reads MNHNY; CDR2 reads SVGAGI (reference sequence). This CDR3 is built from 15 residues. Profiled with immunoSEQ multiplex PCR; TCRdb holds only in-frame clones, not every one. Among over a million clones listed, roughly 95% were seen once. This sequence joins TRBV6-6 and TRBJ2-7, with 12 bases identical to TRBD1. The sample consisted of naive CD4+ T cells sorted from blood. Stated subset: CD45RA+ positively selected. This TCR was recovered from a man aged 25 to 40 in good health. CDR3 nucleotide sequence: TGTGCCAGCATTGCTCCGGGACAGGGGGCCCACGAGCAGTACTTC. It translates to CASIAPGQGAHEQYF.